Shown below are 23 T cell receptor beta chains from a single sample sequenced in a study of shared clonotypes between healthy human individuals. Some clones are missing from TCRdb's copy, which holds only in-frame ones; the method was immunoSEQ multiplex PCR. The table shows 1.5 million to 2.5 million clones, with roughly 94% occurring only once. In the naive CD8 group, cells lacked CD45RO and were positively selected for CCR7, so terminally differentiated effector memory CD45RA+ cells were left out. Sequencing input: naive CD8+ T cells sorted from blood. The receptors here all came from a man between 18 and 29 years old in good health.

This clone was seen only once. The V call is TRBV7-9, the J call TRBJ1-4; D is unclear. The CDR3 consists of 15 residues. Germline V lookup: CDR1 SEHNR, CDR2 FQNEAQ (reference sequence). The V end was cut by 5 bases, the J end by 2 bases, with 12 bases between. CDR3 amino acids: CASSTFGETNEKLFF. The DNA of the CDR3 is TGTGCCAGCAGCACGTTTGGAGAGACTAATGAAAAACTGTTTTTT. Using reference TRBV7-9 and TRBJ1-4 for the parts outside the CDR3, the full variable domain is DTGVSQNPRHKITKRGQNVTFRCDPISEHNRLYWYRQTLGQGPEFLTYFQNEAQLEKSRLLSDRFSAERPKGSFSTLEIQRTEQGDSAMYLCASSTFGETNEKLFFGSGTQLSVL.

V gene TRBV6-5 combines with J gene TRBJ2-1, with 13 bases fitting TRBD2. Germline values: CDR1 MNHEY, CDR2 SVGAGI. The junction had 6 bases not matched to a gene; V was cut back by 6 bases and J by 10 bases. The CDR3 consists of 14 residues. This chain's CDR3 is CASSMGLAGPEQFF. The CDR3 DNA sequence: TGTGCCAGCAGCATGGGACTAGCGGGACCCGAGCAGTTCTTC.

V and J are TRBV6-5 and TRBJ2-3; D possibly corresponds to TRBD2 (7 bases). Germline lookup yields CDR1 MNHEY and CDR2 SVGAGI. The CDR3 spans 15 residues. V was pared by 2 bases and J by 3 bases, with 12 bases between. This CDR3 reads CASSYEGGITDTQYF. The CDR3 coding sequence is TGTGCCAGCAGTTACGAGGGGGGGATAACAGATACGCAGTATTTT.

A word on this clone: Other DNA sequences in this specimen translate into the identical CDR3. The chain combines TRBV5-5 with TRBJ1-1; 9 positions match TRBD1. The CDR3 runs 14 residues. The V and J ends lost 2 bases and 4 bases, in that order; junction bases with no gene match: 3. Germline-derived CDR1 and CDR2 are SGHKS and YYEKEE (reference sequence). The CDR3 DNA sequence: TGTGCCAGCAGCTTAGGGACAGGGAGCACTGAAGCTTTCTTT. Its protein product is CASSLGTGSTEAFF. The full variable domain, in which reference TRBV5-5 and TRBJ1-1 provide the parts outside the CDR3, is DAGVTQSPTHLIKTRGQQVTLRCSPISGHKSVSWYQQVLGQGPQFIFQYYEKEERGRGNFPDRFSARQFPNYSSELNVNALLLGDSALYLCASSLGTGSTEAFFGQGTRLTVV.

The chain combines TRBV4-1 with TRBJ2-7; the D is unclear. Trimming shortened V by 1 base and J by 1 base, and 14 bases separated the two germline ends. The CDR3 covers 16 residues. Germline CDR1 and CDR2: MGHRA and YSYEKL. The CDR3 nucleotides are TGCGCCAGCAGCCAAGTGCCGGGCTTGGGATCCTACGAGCAGTACTTC. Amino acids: CASSQVPGLGSYEQYF.

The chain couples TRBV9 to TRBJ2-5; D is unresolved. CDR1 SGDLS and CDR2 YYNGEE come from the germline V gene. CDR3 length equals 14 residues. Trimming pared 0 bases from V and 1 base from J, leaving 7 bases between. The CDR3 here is CASSVDTVQETQYF. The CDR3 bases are TGTGCCAGCAGCGTAGATACTGTCCAAGAGACCCAGTACTTC. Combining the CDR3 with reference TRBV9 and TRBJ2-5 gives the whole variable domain DSGVTQTPKHLITATGQRVTLRCSPRSGDLSVYWYQQSLDQGLQFLIQYYNGEERAKGNILERFSAQQFPDLHSELNLSSLELGDSALYFCASSVDTVQETQYFGPGTRLLVL.

The CDR3 here is CASSQVSPTAPEYF. In nucleotides, the CDR3 is TGCGCCAGCAGCCAAGTTTCCCCGACAGCTCCCGAATACTTC. V gene TRBV4-3 combines with J gene TRBJ2-5; a weak D match, TRBD1 (5 bases). The CDR3 contains 14 residues. The V end was cut by 1 base, the J end by 14 bases, with 20 bases between. Germline V gives CDR1 LGHNA, CDR2 YSLEER.

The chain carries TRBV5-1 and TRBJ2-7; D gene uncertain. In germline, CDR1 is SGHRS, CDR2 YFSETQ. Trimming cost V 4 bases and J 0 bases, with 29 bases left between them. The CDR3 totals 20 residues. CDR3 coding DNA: TGCGCCAGCAGCCTACAAAAGGACCTCCGTACAGATTCCCTCTCCTACGAGCAGTACTTC. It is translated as CASSLQKDLRTDSLSYEQYF.

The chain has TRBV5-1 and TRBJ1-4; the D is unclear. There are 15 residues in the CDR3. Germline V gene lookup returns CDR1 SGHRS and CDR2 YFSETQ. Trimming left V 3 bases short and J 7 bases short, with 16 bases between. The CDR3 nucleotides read TGCGCCAGCAGCTCTTCAGGCTCATGGGTTGAAAAACTGTTTTTT. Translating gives CASSSSGSWVEKLFF.

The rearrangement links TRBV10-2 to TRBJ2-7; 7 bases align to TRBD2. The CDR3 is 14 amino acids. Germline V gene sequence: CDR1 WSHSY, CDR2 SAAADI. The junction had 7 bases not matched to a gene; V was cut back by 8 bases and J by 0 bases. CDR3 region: CASALGGGSYEQYF. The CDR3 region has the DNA TGCGCCAGCGCCCTGGGGGGGGGCTCCTACGAGCAGTACTTC.

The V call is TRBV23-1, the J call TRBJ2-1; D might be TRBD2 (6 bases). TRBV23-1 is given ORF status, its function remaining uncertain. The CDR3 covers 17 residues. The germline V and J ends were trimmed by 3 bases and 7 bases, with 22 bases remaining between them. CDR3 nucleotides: TGCGCCAGCAGTCACACCACCGTACAGCGTGGGGGGAATGAGCAGTTCTTC. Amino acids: CASSHTTVQRGGNEQFF.

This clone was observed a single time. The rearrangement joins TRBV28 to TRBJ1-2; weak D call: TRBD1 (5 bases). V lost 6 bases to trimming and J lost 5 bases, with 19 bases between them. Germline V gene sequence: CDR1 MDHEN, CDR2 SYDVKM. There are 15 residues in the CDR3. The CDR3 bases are TGTGCCAGCAGCCTCATTTTGGGGCAGGTATATGGCTACACCTTC. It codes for CASSLILGQVYGYTF.

The CDR3 sequence: CAIAEGTGSLQETQYF. Here the CDR3 DNA reads TGTGCCATAGCAGAAGGGACAGGGTCCCTCCAAGAGACCCAGTACTTC. The chain combines TRBV10-3 with TRBJ2-5, with TRBD1 identical over 9 bases. V lost 9 bases and J lost 1; bases outside the gene matches: 12. Germline V gene lookup returns CDR1 ENHRY and CDR2 SYGVKD. The CDR3 contains 16 residues.

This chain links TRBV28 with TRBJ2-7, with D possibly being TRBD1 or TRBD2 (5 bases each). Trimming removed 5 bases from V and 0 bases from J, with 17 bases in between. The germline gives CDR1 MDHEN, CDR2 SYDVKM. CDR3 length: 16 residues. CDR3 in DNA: TGTGCCAGCAGTACAATAGGGGAGCAGAACTCCTACGAGCAGTACTTC. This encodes CASSTIGEQNSYEQYF.

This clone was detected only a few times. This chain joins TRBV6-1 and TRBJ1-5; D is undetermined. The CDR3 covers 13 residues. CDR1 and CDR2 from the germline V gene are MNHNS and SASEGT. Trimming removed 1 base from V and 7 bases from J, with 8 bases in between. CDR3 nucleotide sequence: TGTGCCAGCAGTGAAGTCCTCCGCCAGCCCCAGCATTTT. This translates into CASSEVLRQPQHF.

CDR3 sequence reads: CAWSVVVNTEAFF. The CDR3 DNA reads TGTGCCTGGAGTGTAGTAGTGAACACTGAAGCTTTCTTT. The chain carries TRBV30 and TRBJ1-1; D gene unclear. CDR3 size: 13 residues. Germline lookup yields CDR1 GTSNPN and CDR2 SVGIG (reference sequence). V was clipped by 0 bases and J by 0 bases, with 5 bases between them.

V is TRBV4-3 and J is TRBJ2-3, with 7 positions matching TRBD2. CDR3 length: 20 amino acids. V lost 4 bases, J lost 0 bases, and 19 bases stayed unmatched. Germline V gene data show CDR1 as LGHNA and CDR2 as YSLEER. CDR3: CASSPFSLTSVGGSTDTQYF. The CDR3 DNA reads TGCGCCAGCAGCCCCTTCTCCCTTACTAGCGTAGGAGGGAGCACAGATACGCAGTATTTT.

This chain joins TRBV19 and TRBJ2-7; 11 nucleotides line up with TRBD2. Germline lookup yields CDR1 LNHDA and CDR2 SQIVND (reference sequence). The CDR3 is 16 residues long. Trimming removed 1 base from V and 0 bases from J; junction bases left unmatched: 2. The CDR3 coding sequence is TGTGCCAGTAGTATAGGTGGACTAGCGGGCTCCTACGAGCAGTACTTC. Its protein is CASSIGGLAGSYEQYF.

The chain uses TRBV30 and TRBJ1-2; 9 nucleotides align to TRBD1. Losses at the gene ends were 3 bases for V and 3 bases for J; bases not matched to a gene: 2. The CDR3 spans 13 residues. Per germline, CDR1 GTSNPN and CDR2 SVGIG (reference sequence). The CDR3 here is CAWSRTGDYGYTF. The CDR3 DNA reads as TGTGCCTGGAGCCGGACAGGGGACTATGGCTACACCTTC.

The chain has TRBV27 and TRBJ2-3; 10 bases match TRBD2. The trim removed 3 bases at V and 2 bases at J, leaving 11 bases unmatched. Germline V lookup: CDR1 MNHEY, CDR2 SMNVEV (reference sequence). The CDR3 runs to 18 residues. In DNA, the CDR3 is TGTGCCAGCAGTTTTCTTCGGACTAGCGGCGGCATCACAGATACGCAGTATTTT. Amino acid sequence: CASSFLRTSGGITDTQYF.

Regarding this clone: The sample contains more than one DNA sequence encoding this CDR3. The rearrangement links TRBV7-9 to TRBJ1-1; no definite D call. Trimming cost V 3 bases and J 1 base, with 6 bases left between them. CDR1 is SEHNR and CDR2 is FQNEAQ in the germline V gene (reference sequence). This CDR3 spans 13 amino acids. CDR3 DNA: TGTGCCAGCAGCTTCGGCGGGAACACTGAAGCTTTCTTT. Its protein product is CASSFGGNTEAFF. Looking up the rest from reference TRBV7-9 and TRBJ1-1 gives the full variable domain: DTGVSQNPRHKITKRGQNVTFRCDPISEHNRLYWYRQTLGQGPEFLTYFQNEAQLEKSRLLSDRFSAERPKGSFSTLEIQRTEQGDSAMYLCASSFGGNTEAFFGQGTRLTVV.

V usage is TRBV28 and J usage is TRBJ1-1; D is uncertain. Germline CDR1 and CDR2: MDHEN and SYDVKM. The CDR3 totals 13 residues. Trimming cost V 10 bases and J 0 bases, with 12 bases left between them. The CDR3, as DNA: TGTGCCACCACCATGGAGTTGAACACTGAAGCTTTCTTT. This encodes CATTMELNTEAFF.

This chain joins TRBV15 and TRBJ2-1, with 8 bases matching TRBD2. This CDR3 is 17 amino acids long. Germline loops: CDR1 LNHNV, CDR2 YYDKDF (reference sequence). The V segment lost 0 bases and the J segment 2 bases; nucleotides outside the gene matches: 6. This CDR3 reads CATSRDALAVTYNEQFF. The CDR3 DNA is TGTGCCACCAGCAGAGATGCACTAGCGGTGACCTACAATGAGCAGTTCTTC.